The clone carrying this T cell receptor beta chain has just one count. Its specificity is unknown. This sample stems from a study of CD8 T cells in Susac syndrome. V gave up 2 bases and J gave up 7 bases; unmatched junction bases: 11. From germline, CDR1 is MNHEY and CDR2 SVGEGT. The CDR3 loop spans 17 amino acids. Recently defined diagnostic criteria for definite or probable disease were fulfilled by Susac syndrome patients. With random hexamers, about 0.45 to 1 ug RNA was reverse transcribed. Across 54 Vbeta and 13 Jbeta, TCR beta CDR3 was amplified with immunoSEQ multiplex PCR. From the immunoSEQ multiplex PCR reads, TCRdb called clonotypes with MiXCR, one entry per CDR3 protein. The repertoire holds 70,000 to 100,000 distinct CDR3 sequences, with roughly 95% as singletons. Study-level findings and limits: Clonal expansion involving Susac CD8+ cells peaked in TEMRA cells and active patients.

The sample comprised CD8+ T cells from PBMCs. This TCR was sampled from a human donor with Susac syndrome. V and J are TRBV6-2 or TRBV6-3 and TRBJ2-1; 10 nucleotides match TRBD2. CDR3 DNA: TGTGCCAGCAGTTACCCCACCAGCGGGGGGGCCAGGAATGAGCAGTTCTTC. As protein: CASSYPTSGGARNEQFF.